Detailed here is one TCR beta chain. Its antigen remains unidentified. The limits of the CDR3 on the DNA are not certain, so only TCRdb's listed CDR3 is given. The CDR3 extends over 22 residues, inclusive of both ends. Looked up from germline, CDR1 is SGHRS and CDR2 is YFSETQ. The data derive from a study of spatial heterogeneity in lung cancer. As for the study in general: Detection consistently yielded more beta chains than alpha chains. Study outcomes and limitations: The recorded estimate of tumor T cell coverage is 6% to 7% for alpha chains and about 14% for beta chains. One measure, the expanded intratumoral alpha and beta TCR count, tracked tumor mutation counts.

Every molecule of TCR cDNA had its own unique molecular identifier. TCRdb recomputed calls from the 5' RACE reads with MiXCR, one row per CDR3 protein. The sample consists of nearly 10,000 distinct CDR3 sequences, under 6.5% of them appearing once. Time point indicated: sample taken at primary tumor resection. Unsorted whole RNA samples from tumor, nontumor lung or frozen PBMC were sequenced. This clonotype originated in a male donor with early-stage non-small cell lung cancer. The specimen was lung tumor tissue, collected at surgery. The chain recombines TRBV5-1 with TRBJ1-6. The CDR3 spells CASTNQTSMYLCASSSARGLHF.